Listed below are T cell receptor beta chains from one sample, sequenced in a study of CD8 T cells in ankylosing spondylitis. TCRdb fed the 5' RACE reads into MiXCR, producing one record per CDR3 protein. The data show roughly 700,000 distinct CDR3 sequences, over 15% seen once. Sequenced input: blood, either unsorted or a sorted T cell fraction (not recorded which). Source of these receptors: a male donor with ankylosing spondylitis. The CDR3 runs from the conserved cysteine through the conserved F or W. D genes are given only for firm matches. Expanded clones are given a class, and other clones once, few, many or no size at all.

NA	15	NA	TRBV5-1	TRBJ2-7	TGCGCCAGCAGCTTGGCGGGGGTTGGAGCGCAGGAGCAGTACTTC	CASSLAGVGAQEQYF
NA	12	TRBD1	TRBV5-1	TRBJ2-1	TGCGCCAGCAGCTTGGACAGGGGAGAGCAGTTCTTC	CASSLDRGEQFF
few	14	TRBD2	TRBV20-1	TRBJ2-7	TGCAGTGCGCGAGCGGGAGGGCTCCTGTACGAGCAGTACTTC	CSARAGGLLYEQYF
NA	12	NA	TRBV27	TRBJ2-2	TGTGCCAGCAGTTTACCCTTGGGGAAGCTGTTTTTT	CASSLPLGKLFF
NA	15	NA	TRBV27	TRBJ1-5	TGTGCCAGCAGTTGGACTGCCACCACCAATCAGCCCCAGCATTTT	CASSWTATTNQPQHF
few	14	TRBD1	TRBV5-1	TRBJ1-1	TGCGCCAGCACTGGCCGGACAGGCAACACTGAAGCTTTCTTT	CASTGRTGNTEAFF
few	16	NA	TRBV12-3/TRBV12-4	TRBJ2-7	TGTGCCAGCAGTTTGAATATCGACAGGTTCTCCTACGAGCAGTACTTC	CASSLNIDRFSYEQYF
NA	15	NA	TRBV5-6	TRBJ1-5	TGTGCCAGGAGCCGCAGGGTTCTGGTTGATCAGCCCCAGCATTTT	CARSRRVLVDQPQHF
NA	15	NA	TRBV28	TRBJ2-5	TGTGCCAGCAGTTGGACAGCGGGATCAATAGAGACCCAGTACTTC	CASSWTAGSIETQYF
NA	17	TRBD2	TRBV9	TRBJ2-2	TGTGCCAGCAGCCTGGGGGCGGGAGGACCGAACACCGGGGAGCTGTTTTTT	CASSLGAGGPNTGELFF
many	15	TRBD1	TRBV12-3/TRBV12-4	TRBJ1-2	TGTGCCAGCAGTCCCAGGGACAGGGCCGTCTATGGCTACACCTTC	CASSPRDRAVYGYTF
NA	15	TRBD2	TRBV12-3/TRBV12-4	TRBJ2-3	TGTGCCAGCAGTCTTAGCGGGGGACGGAAAGATACGCAGTATTTT	CASSLSGGRKDTQYF
many	11	TRBD2	TRBV12-3/TRBV12-4	TRBJ2-1	TGTGCCAGCAGTCGGGCTAGCGGGCAGTTCTTC	CASSRASGQFF
few	15	TRBD1	TRBV7-2	TRBJ2-7	TGTGCCAGCAGCTTTCAGACAGGGGGCTTTCCCGAGCAGTACTTC	CASSFQTGGFPEQYF
NA	15	NA	TRBV7-9	TRBJ2-1	TGTGCCAGCAGCCCGGACGGAAGCGGAGGCAATGAGCAGTTCTTC	CASSPDGSGGNEQFF
NA	16	NA	TRBV10-3	TRBJ2-7	TGTGCCATCAGTGAAACCGGGCGGGGTATAGGTTACGAGCAGTACTTC	CAISETGRGIGYEQYF
NA	17	TRBD1	TRBV12-3/TRBV12-4	TRBJ1-1	TGTGCCAGCAGAGGTATCCATGGACAGGTACCTGGCACTGAAGCTTTCTTT	CASRGIHGQVPGTEAFF
NA	15	NA	TRBV15	TRBJ1-5	TGTGCCACCAGCACCGACAGTTGGGGCAATCAGCCCCAGCATTTT	CATSTDSWGNQPQHF
NA	15	TRBD1	TRBV4-3	TRBJ1-3	TGCGCCAGCAGCCAAGATTCACAGGGGGAGAACACCATATATTTT	CASSQDSQGENTIYF
few	13	NA	TRBV6-1	TRBJ1-2	TGTGCCACCCAGGGAACCGCTAACTATGGCTACACCTTC	CATQGTANYGYTF